Listed below are T cell receptor beta chains from one sample, sequenced in a study of T cells in Graves' hyperthyroidism and ophthalmopathy. TCRdb re-called the multiplex PCR reads with MiXCR, one entry per CDR3 protein. The repertoire holds a few hundred thousand distinct CDR3 sequences, with approximately 14% as singletons. Sequencing was carried out using blood. These receptors all stem from a woman aged 25 to 45 with Graves' ophthalmopathy. CDR3s include the opening cysteine and the closing phenylalanine or tryptophan. Each record gives: D gene, V gene, CDR3 protein. A D gene is named only where the DNA matches it firmly.

TRBD2	TRBV5-8	CASSSRRSGGASGTDTQYF
.	TRBV28	CATVRTTQETQYF
TRBD1	TRBV19	CASRGTGQTEAFF
TRBD2	TRBV12-3/TRBV12-4	CASSPLWGGEQYF
.	TRBV2	CASSGGRQYF
.	TRBV19	CASSIGGRQETQYF
.	TRBV10-3	CAIGPRVAGTSTDTQYF
TRBD2	TRBV10-3	CAISEGSGGAQFF
.	TRBV19	CASKKVDVNEKLFF
TRBD2	TRBV2	CASSDLAGNLYNEQFF
.	TRBV14	CASSQEGRANEQFF
TRBD1	TRBV6-1	CASSPGGPANYEQYF
.	TRBV11-2	CASSFPQGMFSGELFF
.	TRBV5-6	CASSYKPDTQYF
TRBD1	TRBV6-1	CASSEFGTGVRAVSYEQYF
.	TRBV2	CASMTGEVSFQETQYF
.	TRBV13	CASSLVRGDEQFF
.	TRBV4-1	CASSQGWRGSSNEKLFF
TRBD1	TRBV20-1	CSATGQGPYEQYF
.	TRBV11-2	CASSPDRPTTNEKLFF
.	TRBV12-3/TRBV12-4	CASSLGPTDSYEQYF
.	TRBV29-1	CSVGRRGDTEAFF
.	TRBV20-1	CSARDRRGGTDTQYF
TRBD1	TRBV30	CACSQGSADTQYF
.	TRBV9	CASSVAPDRRFYNEQFF
.	TRBV13	CASTTRDFLGGELFF
.	TRBV28	CASGDRTDTQYF
.	TRBV11-2	CASSLNHDAETQYF
TRBD2	TRBV27	CASSPRLAGVYNEQFF
.	TRBV3-1	CASSYWGGASGANVLTF
.	TRBV28	CASSLGIRDAWDTIYF
.	TRBV3-1	CASSQGRAGSYNEQFF
TRBD1	TRBV29-1	CSVRGTGTTSEQYF
.	TRBV20-1	CSARVSGGNTEAFF
.	TRBV7-8	CASSLGARASSGNTIYF
.	TRBV29-1	CSVRRGDNSPLHF
.	TRBV12-3/TRBV12-4	CASSRRTRGIEKLFF